This TCR beta chain emerged from a study of CD8+CD57+ T cells in acquired aplastic anemia. The CDR3 loop spans 16 amino acids. The ends were cut back, 4 bases at V and 8 bases at J, with 23 bases in the middle. CDR1 is SEHNR and CDR2 is FQNEAQ in the germline V gene (reference sequence). CDR3 and TCR beta VDJ profiling relied on a genomic DNA template. TCRdb reprocessed the reads via MiXCR and lists one record per CDR3 protein. The sample contains about 260,000 distinct CDR3 sequences, approximately 86% of which appear only once. Patients included in sequencing had previously demonstrated CD8+CD57+ cell expansion by flow cytometry.

This chain connects TRBV7-9 to TRBJ2-5, with a possible D match to TRBD2 (7 bases). Sequences were obtained from sorted CD4+, CD8+, or CD8+CD57+ T cells (not recorded which) from PBMCs. The receptor was isolated from a human donor with aplastic anemia. The CDR3 loop is CASSWTTGGLHFTQYF. Written as DNA, the CDR3 is TGTGCCAGCAGCTGGACTACCGGGGGGCTGCATTTTACCCAGTACTTC.